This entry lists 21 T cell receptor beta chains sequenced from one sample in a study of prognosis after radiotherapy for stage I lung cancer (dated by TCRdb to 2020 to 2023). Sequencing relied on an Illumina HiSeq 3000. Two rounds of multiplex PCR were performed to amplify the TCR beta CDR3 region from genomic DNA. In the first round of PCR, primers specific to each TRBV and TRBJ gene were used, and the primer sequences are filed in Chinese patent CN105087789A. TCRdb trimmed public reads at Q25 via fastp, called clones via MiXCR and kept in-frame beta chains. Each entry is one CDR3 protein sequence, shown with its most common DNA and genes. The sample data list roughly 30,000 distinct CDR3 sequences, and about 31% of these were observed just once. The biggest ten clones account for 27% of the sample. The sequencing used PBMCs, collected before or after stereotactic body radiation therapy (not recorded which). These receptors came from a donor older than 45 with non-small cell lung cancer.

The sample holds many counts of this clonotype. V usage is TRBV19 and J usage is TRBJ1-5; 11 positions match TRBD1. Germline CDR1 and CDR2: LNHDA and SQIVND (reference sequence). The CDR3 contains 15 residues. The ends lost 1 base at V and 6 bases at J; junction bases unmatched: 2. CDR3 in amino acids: CASSIVGTGGQPQHF. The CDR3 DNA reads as TGTGCCAGTAGTATAGTTGGGACAGGGGGTCAGCCCCAGCATTTT.

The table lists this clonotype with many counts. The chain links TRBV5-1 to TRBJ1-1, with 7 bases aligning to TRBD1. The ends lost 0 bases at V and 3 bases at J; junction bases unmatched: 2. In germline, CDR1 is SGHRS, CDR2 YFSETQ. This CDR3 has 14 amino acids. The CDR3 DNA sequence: TGCGCCAGCAGCTTGGTTCAGGGGGACACTGAAGCTTTCTTT. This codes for CASSLVQGDTEAFF.

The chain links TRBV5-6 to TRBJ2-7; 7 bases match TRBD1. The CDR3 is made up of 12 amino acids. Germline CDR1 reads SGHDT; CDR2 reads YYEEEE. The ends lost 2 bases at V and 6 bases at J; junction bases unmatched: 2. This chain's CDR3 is CASSLPGGEQYF. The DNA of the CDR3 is TGTGCCAGCAGCTTACCAGGGGGCGAGCAGTACTTC.

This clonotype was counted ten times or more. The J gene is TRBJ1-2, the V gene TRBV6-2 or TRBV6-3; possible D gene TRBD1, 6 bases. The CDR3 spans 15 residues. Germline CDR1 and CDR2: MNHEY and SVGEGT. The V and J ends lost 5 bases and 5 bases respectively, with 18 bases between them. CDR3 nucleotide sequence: TGTGCCAGCAGTCCGCCAAGGACAGCCCGATATGGCTACACCTTC. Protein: CASSPPRTARYGYTF.

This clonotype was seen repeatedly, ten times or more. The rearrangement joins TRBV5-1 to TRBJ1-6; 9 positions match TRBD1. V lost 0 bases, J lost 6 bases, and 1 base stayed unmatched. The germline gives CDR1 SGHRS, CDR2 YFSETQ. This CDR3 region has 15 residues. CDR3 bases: TGCGCCAGCAGCTTGGGGGGACAGGGTAATTCACCCCTCCACTTT. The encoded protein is CASSLGGQGNSPLHF.

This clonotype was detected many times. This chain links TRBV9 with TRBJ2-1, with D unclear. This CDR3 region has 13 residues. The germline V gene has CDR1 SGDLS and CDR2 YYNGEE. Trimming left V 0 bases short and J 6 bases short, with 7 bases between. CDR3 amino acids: CASSVGVSNEQFF. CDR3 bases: TGTGCCAGCAGCGTAGGAGTCTCCAATGAGCAGTTCTTC.

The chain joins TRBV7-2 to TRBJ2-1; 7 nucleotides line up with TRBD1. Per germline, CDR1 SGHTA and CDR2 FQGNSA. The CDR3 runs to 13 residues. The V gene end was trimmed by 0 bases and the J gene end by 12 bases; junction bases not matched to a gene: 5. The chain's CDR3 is CASSLARQGRQFF. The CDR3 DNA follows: TGTGCCAGCAGCTTAGCCAGACAGGGTCGGCAGTTCTTC. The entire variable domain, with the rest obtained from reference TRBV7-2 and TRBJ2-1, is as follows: GAGVSQSPSNKVTEKGKDVELRCDPISGHTALYWYRQSLGQGLEFLIYFQGNSAPDKSGLPSDRFSAERTGGSVSTLTIQRTQQEDSAVYLCASSLARQGRQFFGPGTRLTVL.

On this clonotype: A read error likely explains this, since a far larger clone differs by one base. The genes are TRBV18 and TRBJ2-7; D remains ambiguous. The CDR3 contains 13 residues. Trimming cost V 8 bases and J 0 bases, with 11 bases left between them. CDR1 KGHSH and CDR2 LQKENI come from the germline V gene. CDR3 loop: CASGDGNSYEQYF. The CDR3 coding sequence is TGTGCCAGCGGGGATGGGAACTCCTACGAGCAGTACTTC.

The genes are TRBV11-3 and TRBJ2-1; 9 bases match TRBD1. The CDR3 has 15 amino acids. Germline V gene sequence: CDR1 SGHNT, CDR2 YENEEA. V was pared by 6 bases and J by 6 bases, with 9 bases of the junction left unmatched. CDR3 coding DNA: TGTGCCAGCAGAGACAACAGGGGGCGCGGCAATGAGCAGTTCTTC. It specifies CASRDNRGRGNEQFF.

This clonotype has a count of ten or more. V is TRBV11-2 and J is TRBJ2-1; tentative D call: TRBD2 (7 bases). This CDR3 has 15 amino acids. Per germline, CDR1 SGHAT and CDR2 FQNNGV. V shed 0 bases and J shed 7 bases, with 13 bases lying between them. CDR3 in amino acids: CASSLDTGGVNEQFF. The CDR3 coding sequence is TGTGCCAGCAGCTTAGACACGGGGGGCGTAAATGAGCAGTTCTTC.

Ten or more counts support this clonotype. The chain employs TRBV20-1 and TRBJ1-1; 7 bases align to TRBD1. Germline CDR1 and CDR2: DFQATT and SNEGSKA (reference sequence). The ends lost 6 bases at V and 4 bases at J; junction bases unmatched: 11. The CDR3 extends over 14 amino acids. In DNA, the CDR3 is TGCAGTGCCCCCCCGACAGGGACGCTCACTGAAGCTTTCTTT. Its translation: CSAPPTGTLTEAFF.

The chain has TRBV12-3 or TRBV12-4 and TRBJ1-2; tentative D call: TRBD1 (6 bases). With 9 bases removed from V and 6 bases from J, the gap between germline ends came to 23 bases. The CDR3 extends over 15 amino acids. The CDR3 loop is CASSPGDKDRNGYTF. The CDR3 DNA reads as TGTGCCAGTAGCCCCGGGGACAAGGATAGGAATGGCTACACCTTC.

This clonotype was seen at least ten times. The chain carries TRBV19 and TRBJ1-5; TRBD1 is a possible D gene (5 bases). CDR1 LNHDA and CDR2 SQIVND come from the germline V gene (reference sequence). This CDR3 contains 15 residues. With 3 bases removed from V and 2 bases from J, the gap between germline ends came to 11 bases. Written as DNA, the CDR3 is TGTGCCAGTAGTATGGGGCGGTCGGGCAATCAGCCCCAGCATTTT. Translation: CASSMGRSGNQPQHF.

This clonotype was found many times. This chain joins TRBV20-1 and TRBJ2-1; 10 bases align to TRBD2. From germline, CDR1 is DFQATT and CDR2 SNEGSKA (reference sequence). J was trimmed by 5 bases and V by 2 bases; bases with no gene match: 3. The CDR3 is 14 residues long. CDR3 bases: TGCAGTGCTAGAACTAGCGGGGTCCACAATGAGCAGTTCTTC. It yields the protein CSARTSGVHNEQFF.

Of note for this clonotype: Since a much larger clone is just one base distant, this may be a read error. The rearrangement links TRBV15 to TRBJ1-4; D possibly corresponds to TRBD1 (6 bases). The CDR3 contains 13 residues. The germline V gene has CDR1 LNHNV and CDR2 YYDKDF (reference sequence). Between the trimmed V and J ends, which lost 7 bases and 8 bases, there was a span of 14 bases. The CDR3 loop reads CATNWDIEEKLFF. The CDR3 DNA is TGTGCCACCAACTGGGACATTGAAGAAAAACTGTTTTTT.

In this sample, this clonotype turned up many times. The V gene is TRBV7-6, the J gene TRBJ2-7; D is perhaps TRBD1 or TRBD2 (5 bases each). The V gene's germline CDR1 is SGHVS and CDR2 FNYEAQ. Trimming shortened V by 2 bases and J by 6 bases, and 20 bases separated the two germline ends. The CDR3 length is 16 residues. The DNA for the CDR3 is TGTGCCAGCAGCTTACTAGCCCTTGGGACGGACGCCGAGCAGTACTTC. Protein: CASSLLALGTDAEQYF.

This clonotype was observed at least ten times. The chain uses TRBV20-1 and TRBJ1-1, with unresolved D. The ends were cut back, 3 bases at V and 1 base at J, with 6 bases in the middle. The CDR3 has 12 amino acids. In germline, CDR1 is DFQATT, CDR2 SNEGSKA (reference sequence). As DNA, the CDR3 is TGCAGTGCTAGTACGGCGAACACTGAAGCTTTCTTT. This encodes CSASTANTEAFF.

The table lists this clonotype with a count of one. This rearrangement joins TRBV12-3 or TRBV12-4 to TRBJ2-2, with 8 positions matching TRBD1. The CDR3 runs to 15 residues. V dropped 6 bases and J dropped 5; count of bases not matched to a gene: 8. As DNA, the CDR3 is TGTGCCAGCAGCGTGTGTACAGGGGGGACCGGGGAGCTGTTTTTT. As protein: CASSVCTGGTGELFF.

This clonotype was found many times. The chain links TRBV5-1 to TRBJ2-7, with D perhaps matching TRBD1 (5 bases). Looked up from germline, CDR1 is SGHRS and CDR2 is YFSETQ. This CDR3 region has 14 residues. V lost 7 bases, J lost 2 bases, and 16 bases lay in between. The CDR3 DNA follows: TGCGCCAGCGCCAAACAGGAACCAACCTACGAGCAGTACTTC. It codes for CASAKQEPTYEQYF.

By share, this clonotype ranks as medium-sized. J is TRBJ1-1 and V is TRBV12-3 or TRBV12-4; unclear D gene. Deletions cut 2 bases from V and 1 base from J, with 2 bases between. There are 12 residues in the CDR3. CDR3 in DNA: TGTGCCAGCAGTTTAAAGAACACTGAAGCTTTCTTT. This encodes CASSLKNTEAFF.

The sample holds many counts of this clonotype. Written as DNA, the CDR3 is TGTGCCAGCTCACCACAGGGGGGGGGCACTGAAGCTTTCTTT. It specifies CASSPQGGGTEAFF. This chain joins TRBV18 and TRBJ1-1; possibly TRBD1 for D (6 bases). This CDR3 is 14 amino acids long. CDR1 is KGHSH and CDR2 is LQKENI in the germline V gene. Trimming took 1 base from V and 4 from J, leaving 10 bases between them. The complete variable domain, with remaining parts taken from reference TRBV18 and TRBJ1-1, reads NAGVMQNPRHLVRRRGQEARLRCSPMKGHSHVYWYRQLPEEGLKFMVYLQKENIIDESGMPKERFSAEFPKEGPSILRIQQVVRGDSAAYFCASSPQGGGTEAFFGQGTRLTVV.